This T cell receptor beta chain was sequenced in a study of T and B cells in COVID-19 patients. Study background: Recovered patients mostly had mild to moderate COVID-19 managed as outpatients. The recovered cohort's median age was about 31 years, versus 65 to 80 years in active infection.

A remark on this clonotype: No antigen is known for it.

Study-wide results and caveats: Sorted SARS-CoV-2-responsive or tetramer+ T cells and CD4+, regulatory and CD8+ subsets were not yet sequenced.

BIOMED2 TRB-A/B primer pools were used in multiplex TRB PCR. One entry per CDR3 protein, called by TCRdb with MiXCR from the multiplex PCR reads. The data show fewer than 8,500 distinct CDR3 sequences, about a third seen once. Each TRB amplification used roughly 220-550 ng of genomic DNA from blood. The TCR comes from a human donor with active COVID-19. The material sequenced was blood.

The CDR3, as DNA: TGTGCCAGCAGCTTAGAGGGAGCTAGCGGGGTATACAATGAGCAGTTCTTC. Its translation: CASSLEGASGVYNEQFF. The V and J genes are TRBV11-1 and TRBJ2-1, with TRBD2 identical over 9 bases. Germline CDR1 reads SGHAT; CDR2 reads FQDESV (reference sequence). The CDR3 runs 17 residues. V lost 1 base to trimming and J lost 4 bases; unmatched junction nucleotides: 8.